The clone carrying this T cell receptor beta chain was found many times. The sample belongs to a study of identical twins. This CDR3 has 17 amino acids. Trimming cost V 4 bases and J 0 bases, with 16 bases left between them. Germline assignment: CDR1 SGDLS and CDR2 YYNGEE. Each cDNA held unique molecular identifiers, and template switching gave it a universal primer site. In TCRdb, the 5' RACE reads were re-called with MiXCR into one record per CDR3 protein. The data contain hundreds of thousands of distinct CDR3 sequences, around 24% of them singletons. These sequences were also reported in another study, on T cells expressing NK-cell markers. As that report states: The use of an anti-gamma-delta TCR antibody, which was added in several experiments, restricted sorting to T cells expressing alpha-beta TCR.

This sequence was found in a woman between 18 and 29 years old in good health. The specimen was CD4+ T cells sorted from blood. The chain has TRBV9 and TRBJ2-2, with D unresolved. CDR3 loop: CASSTNKRHPNTGELFF. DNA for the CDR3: TGTGCCAGCAGCACGAACAAGAGACACCCGAACACCGGGGAGCTGTTTTTT.